This TCR beta chain came from a study of CD8 T cells in Susac syndrome. The CDR3 consists of 14 residues. V trimming: 6 bases; J trimming: 2 bases; junction bases outside the gene matches: 3. The germline gives CDR1 LNHDA, CDR2 SQIVND (reference sequence). Reverse transcription used roughly 0.45 to 1 ug RNA and random hexamers. From the immunoSEQ multiplex PCR reads, TCRdb called clonotypes with MiXCR, one entry per CDR3 protein. This sample yields 69,000 or so distinct CDR3 sequences, of which around 93% are seen a single time; roughly 0.22% belongs to the top ten. This chain connects TRBV19 to TRBJ2-2; 7 bases map to TRBD1. Sample: CD8+ T cells from PBMCs. The TCR sequence derives from a human donor in good health. The CDR3 nucleotides are TGTGCCAGTAGGGACAGGTTAAACACCGGGGAGCTGTTTTTT. Translated, it gives CASRDRLNTGELFF.